This section outlines one T cell receptor (beta chain) sequence together with its context. The antigen is undetermined. The entry originates in a study of cytomegalovirus exposure and HLA in healthy donors. Germline trimming cut 0 bases from V and 4 bases from J; bases unmatched to any gene: 0. The germline V gene has CDR1 SGHRS and CDR2 YFSETQ. CDR3 length: 13 residues. PCR was performed using 60 Vbeta and 13 Jbeta primers. TCRdb's table, derived via immunoSEQ multiplex PCR, lists solely in-frame clones and lacks some. This table holds 95,000 to 150,000 clones, 66% found once. The study, taken as a whole, reports: With later analysis, a missense DCLRE1C variant became linked to TCR beta V- and J-gene trimming. Association with HLA alleles at 0.05 false discovery rate was found for 15,000 to 20,000 TCR beta sequences in a later analysis. CMV serostatus was the sole immune exposure data available.

The specimen was PBMCs. The genes are TRBV5-1 and TRBJ1-2, with 7 nucleotides matching TRBD1. This receptor was identified in a man between 18 and 29 years old in good health and CMV-seronegative. The DNA for the CDR3 is TGCGCCAGCAGCTTGGGGGACAGCTATGGCTACACCTTC. Its protein is CASSLGDSYGYTF.